These 24 T cell receptor beta chains originate from one sample sequenced in a study of T cell repertoires in cytomegalovirus infection. One entry per CDR3 protein results from TCRdb running MiXCR on the reads. This table holds fewer than 950,000 distinct CDR3 sequences, roughly 33% found once. These receptors' targets are unknown. The material sequenced was cultured CD8+ T cells from PBMCs, taken from culture after CMV antigen stimulation. Receptor source: a human donor in good health (CMV status not recorded). Some clones in this sample may be carry-over from other donors' samples.

The chain has TRBV11-3 and TRBJ2-2; D remains unclear. Germline-derived CDR1 and CDR2 are SGHNT and YENEEA. Deletions cut 4 bases from V and 0 bases from J, with 12 bases between. The CDR3 runs 16 residues. CDR3 loop: CASSSYTTTNTGELFF. The CDR3, as DNA: TGTGCCAGCAGCTCTTATACCACCACGAACACCGGGGAGCTGTTTTTT.

The chain recombines TRBV19 with TRBJ1-6; 7 bases agree with TRBD1. The CDR3 covers 17 residues. Germline CDR1 and CDR2: LNHDA and SQIVND (reference sequence). J lost 10 bases, V lost 4 bases, and 16 bases had no gene match. CDR3 nucleotides: TGTGCCAGTAGTACTCGCCACCGGGACAGCTTCTTCTCACCCCTCCACTTT. It encodes CASSTRHRDSFFSPLHF.

The V and J genes are TRBV5-4 and TRBJ2-1; 8 bases line up with TRBD1. The V and J ends lost 4 bases and 7 bases, in that order; junction bases with no gene match: 16. This CDR3 has 17 residues. Germline CDR1 and CDR2: SGHNT and YYREEE (reference sequence). The CDR3: CASSVRPRQGMRNEQFF. For the CDR3, the DNA is TGTGCCAGCAGCGTTCGACCGAGACAGGGGATGCGAAATGAGCAGTTCTTC.

This clonotype was counted a few times. The chain links TRBV7-6 to TRBJ2-3; TRBD2 aligns across 9 bases. The length of the CDR3 is 15 residues. With 5 bases clipped from V and 5 bases from J, the junction kept 8 bases outside the gene matches. The germline V gene encodes CDR1 SGHVS and CDR2 FNYEAQ. CDR3 DNA sequence: TGTGCCAGCAGCCCGGGCGGGGGGGTGGTAGATACGCAGTATTTT. This codes for CASSPGGGVVDTQYF.

This clonotype has a handful of counts. The chain is built from TRBV7-8 and TRBJ2-5; 10 bases map to TRBD2. The CDR3 has 16 residues. Germline assignment: CDR1 SGHVS and CDR2 FQNEAQ. V lost 1 base, J lost 5 bases, and 7 bases stayed unmatched. The DNA for the CDR3 is TGTGCCAGCAGCTTAGGAAGCGGGGGGGCCCGGGAGACCCAGTACTTC. Its translation is CASSLGSGGARETQYF.

This clonotype came up a few times. The chain employs TRBV10-3 and TRBJ2-1; D uncertain. Deletions cut 0 bases from V and 5 bases from J, with 17 bases between. CDR3 length equals 17 residues. From germline, CDR1 is ENHRY and CDR2 SYGVKD. CDR3 sequence (DNA): TGTGCCATCAGTGAGTCCCTCCGGGCCGGGCCCCACAATGAGCAGTTCTTC. Residues: CAISESLRAGPHNEQFF.

The V call is TRBV6-2 or TRBV6-3, the J call TRBJ2-1; tentatively, D is TRBD1 or TRBD2 (5 bases each). Per germline, CDR1 MNHEY and CDR2 SVGEGT. The CDR3 spans 16 residues. V was shortened by 5 bases and J by 6 bases, with 20 bases between the two germline ends. CDR3 region: CASSHLSPGPRNEQFF. The CDR3 nucleotides read TGTGCCAGCAGTCATCTTTCACCGGGACCGCGCAATGAGCAGTTCTTC.

J is TRBJ1-6 and V is TRBV7-2, with D possibly being TRBD1 (6 bases). V lost 3 bases to trimming and J lost 7 bases, with 16 bases between them. This CDR3 is built from 16 residues. Germline V gives CDR1 SGHTA, CDR2 FQGNSA. Here the CDR3 reads CASSLEGWGGNSPLHF. CDR3 nucleotide sequence: TGTGCCAGCAGCTTGGAGGGGTGGGGGGGCAATTCACCCCTCCACTTT. Supplemented by reference TRBV7-2 and TRBJ1-6, the full variable domain reads GAGVSQSPSNKVTEKGKDVELRCDPISGHTALYWYRQSLGQGLEFLIYFQGNSAPDKSGLPSDRFSAERTGGSVSTLTIQRTQQEDSAVYLCASSLEGWGGNSPLHFGNGTRLTVT.

This chain uses TRBV6-2 or TRBV6-3 with TRBJ2-7; unclear D gene. The CDR3 is 11 amino acids. V was cut by 5 bases and J by 9 bases, with 11 bases left in between. Per the germline V gene, CDR1 is MNHEY and CDR2 is SVGEGT. The CDR3 reads CASSGGGWQYF. The CDR3 region has the DNA TGTGCCAGCAGTGGCGGTGGATGGCAGTACTTC.

The chain uses TRBV27 and TRBJ2-7; 12 bases match TRBD2. The CDR3 sequence is 15 residues long. Germline CDR1 MNHEY, CDR2 SMNVEV (reference sequence). J was trimmed by 7 bases and V by 3 bases; bases with no gene match: 7. The CDR3 DNA reads as TGTGCCAGCAGTTTTCTAGCGGGGGGGCCGTCAGAGCAGTACTTC. Its translation is CASSFLAGGPSEQYF.

The genes are TRBV7-9 and TRBJ2-7; unclear D gene. The CDR3 spans 16 residues. Trimming removed 2 bases from V and 1 base from J, with 15 bases in between. The germline V gene has CDR1 SEHNR and CDR2 FQNEAQ (reference sequence). The CDR3 DNA reads as TGTGCCAGCAGCTTAAGATTGGCCGACGGGTCCTACGAGCAGTACGTC. This codes for CASSLRLADGSYEQYV.

This clonotype occurred a few times. The J gene is TRBJ2-3, the V gene TRBV7-3; 13 bases fit TRBD2. CDR3 size: 18 residues. Germline-derived CDR1 and CDR2 are SGHTA and FQGTGA. With 2 bases clipped from V and 2 bases from J, the junction kept 7 bases outside the gene matches. CDR3 DNA sequence: TGTGCCAGCAGCTTACCCCGGACTAGCGGGGGATCCACAGATACGCAGTATTTT. It translates to CASSLPRTSGGSTDTQYF. Based on the CDR3 plus reference TRBV7-3 and TRBJ2-3, the full variable domain is GAGVSQTPSNKVTEKGKYVELRCDPISGHTALYWYRQSLGQGPEFLIYFQGTGAADDSGLPNDRFFAVRPEGSVSTLKIQRTERGDSAVYLCASSLPRTSGGSTDTQYFGPGTRLTVL.

Regarding this clonotype: A single base separates this from a much larger clone, so it may be a read error. This chain's CDR3 is CVSSDGRVSGYTF. The CDR3 coding sequence is TGTGTCAGCAGTGACGGCAGGGTTAGTGGCTACACCTTC. The genes are TRBV25-1 and TRBJ1-2; D perhaps matches TRBD1 (5 bases). Germline V gene lookup returns CDR1 MGHDK and CDR2 SYGVNS. CDR3 length equals 13 residues.

This sequence joins TRBV19 and TRBJ1-5; D unclear. Germline V gives CDR1 LNHDA, CDR2 SQIVND (reference sequence). The CDR3 extends over 9 amino acids. V was pared by 6 bases and J by 15 bases, with 9 bases between. CDR3 nucleotides: TGTGCCAGTAGCCCCCCCTGGCATTTT. It encodes CASSPPWHF. Full variable domain (outside the CDR3, taken from reference TRBV19 and TRBJ1-5): DGGITQSPKYLFRKEGQNVTLSCEQNLNHDAMYWYRQDPGQGLRLIYYSQIVNDFQKGDIAEGYSVSREKKESFPLTVTSAQKNPTAFYLCASSPPWHFGDGTRLSIL.

This clonotype was seen only a few times. The chain links TRBV19 to TRBJ2-1; D remains ambiguous. Germline V CDR1 and CDR2: LNHDA, SQIVND (reference sequence). V lost 7 bases and J lost 6, with 13 bases in between. This CDR3 has 13 amino acids. DNA for the CDR3: TGTGCCAGTACCCCACGTGGTAGCAATGAGCAGTTCTTC. It specifies CASTPRGSNEQFF.

The chain couples TRBV19 to TRBJ1-2, with no clear D. The CDR3 extends over 13 amino acids. Trimming pared 1 base from V and 5 bases from J, leaving 8 bases between. CDR1 and CDR2 from the germline V gene are LNHDA and SQIVND (reference sequence). The CDR3 loop is CASSIVRDYGYTF. In DNA, the CDR3 is TGTGCCAGTAGTATAGTGAGGGATTATGGCTACACCTTC.

V is TRBV15 and J is TRBJ2-1; D uncertain. The ends were cut back, 6 bases at V and 4 bases at J, with 13 bases in the middle. This CDR3 region has 14 residues. Germline V gene data show CDR1 as LNHNV and CDR2 as YYDKDF (reference sequence). The CDR3 loop reads CATSPGAVYNEQFF. Here the CDR3 DNA reads TGTGCCACCAGTCCCGGCGCTGTATACAATGAGCAGTTCTTC.

This clonotype appeared a few times. CDR3 nucleotides: TGCGCCAGCAGTGGGGCTTCATCCTACGAGCAGTACTTC. Amino acids: CASSGASSYEQYF. The J gene is TRBJ2-7, the V gene TRBV10-1, with D unresolved. The ends were cut back, 4 bases at V and 1 base at J, with 8 bases in the middle. The CDR3 sequence is 13 residues long. Germline V gene data show CDR1 as WNHNN and CDR2 as SYGVQD (reference sequence).

This clonotype has just a few counts. The rearrangement links TRBV2 to TRBJ1-2; 9 bases map to TRBD1. The CDR3 covers 15 residues. Losses at the gene ends were 0 bases for V and 8 bases for J; bases not matched to a gene: 7. Germline CDR1 and CDR2: SNHLY and FYNNEI. The DNA for the CDR3 is TGTGCCAGCAGTGAAGCGGGGGGACAGGGCCCGGGCTACACCTTC. This translates into CASSEAGGQGPGYTF.

A word on this clonotype: A clone one base away is much larger, so this may be a read error. The chain couples TRBV7-8 to TRBJ2-2, with 10 positions matching TRBD2. CDR1 SGHVS and CDR2 FQNEAQ come from the germline V gene. The CDR3 length is 19 residues. CDR3 residues: CASRLKLSGGAGYTGELIF. The CDR3 DNA is TGTGCCAGCAGGCTTAAGTTGAGCGGGGGGGCCGGGTACACCGGGGAGCTGATTTTT.

This chain connects TRBV27 to TRBJ1-2, with 7 bases that match TRBD1. CDR1 and CDR2 (germline): MNHEY, SMNVEV (reference sequence). V lost 3 bases, J lost 8 bases, and 3 bases stayed unmatched. This CDR3 has 12 amino acids. The CDR3 DNA follows: TGTGCCAGCAGTTTCGTAGGGGGCGGCTACACCTTC. Residues: CASSFVGGGYTF.

There are a few counts of this clonotype. This rearrangement joins TRBV4-1 to TRBJ1-1, with D unclear. There are 16 residues in the CDR3. Germline V lookup: CDR1 MGHRA, CDR2 YSYEKL. V lost 4 bases and J lost 1, with 16 bases in between. The CDR3 nucleotides are TGCGCCAGCAGCCCTAATGGGAACTTCGGGAACACTGAAGCTTTCTTT. It is translated as CASSPNGNFGNTEAFF.

This chain joins TRBV25-1 and TRBJ2-5, with 7 bases that match TRBD2. Germline assignment: CDR1 MGHDK and CDR2 SYGVNS. The CDR3 extends over 15 amino acids. With 9 bases clipped from V and 4 bases from J, the junction kept 14 bases outside the gene matches. DNA of the CDR3: TGTGCCAGTGGAGAATGGGGAGGGGAAGGAGAGACCCAGTACTTC. The encoded protein is CASGEWGGEGETQYF.

The chain joins TRBV4-3 to TRBJ2-3, with TRBD2 identical over 15 bases. The V segment lost 3 bases and the J segment 0 bases; nucleotides outside the gene matches: 4. The CDR3 is 18 amino acids. Germline values: CDR1 LGHNA, CDR2 YSLEER. The CDR3 loop is CASSHLGTSGGSTDTQYF. In DNA, the CDR3 is TGCGCCAGCAGCCACCTTGGGACTAGCGGGGGGAGCACAGATACGCAGTATTTT.